This T cell receptor beta chain was obtained from a study of T cell responses to AZD1222 COVID-19 vaccine. The repertoire was sequenced with immunoSEQ multiplex PCR; TCRdb's copy has only in-frame clones and lacks some. The sample has just under 150,000 clones, about 92% seen once. Trimming removed 5 bases at V and 6 bases at J, with 11 bases between. CDR1 is GTSNPN, CDR2 SVGIG, per germline (reference sequence). The CDR3 runs 11 residues. Notes on the study in general: Of spike-specific TCRs, nearly half reportedly target regions left unmutated in variants. At 160-218 and 743-854, vaccine-associated CD4 TCRs were dominant, and they spanned spike.

With respect to this clone: The antigen is undetermined.

This TCR derives from an adult who received the AZD1222 COVID-19 vaccine. The source was peripheral blood, collected 28 days after the second AZD1222 dose. This chain links TRBV30 with TRBJ2-7, with D uncertain. CDR3 sequence: CAWAEVREQYF. CDR3 coding DNA: TGTGCCTGGGCTGAGGTTCGCGAGCAGTACTTC.